This section outlines one TCR beta chain sequence together with its context. The data derive from a study of blood T cell repertoires in COVID-19. Assay used: immunoSEQ multiplex PCR; TCRdb lists only in-frame clones, some missing. Among around 390,000 clones listed, roughly 89% were seen once. The CDR3 length is 15 residues. Per germline, CDR1 MNHEY and CDR2 SMNVEV (reference sequence). The germline V and J ends were trimmed by 4 bases and 6 bases, with 18 bases remaining between them. The TCR sequence derives from a woman between 50 and 59 years old who had recovered from COVID-19. Specimen: PBMCs or T cells enriched from blood (not recorded which). V is TRBV27 and J is TRBJ1-2, with a tentative D call TRBD1 (6 bases). The CDR3 nucleotides read TGTGCCAGCAGTTCCCCCCGCGGGGGGGACAATGGCTACACCTTC. Amino acids: CASSSPRGGDNGYTF.